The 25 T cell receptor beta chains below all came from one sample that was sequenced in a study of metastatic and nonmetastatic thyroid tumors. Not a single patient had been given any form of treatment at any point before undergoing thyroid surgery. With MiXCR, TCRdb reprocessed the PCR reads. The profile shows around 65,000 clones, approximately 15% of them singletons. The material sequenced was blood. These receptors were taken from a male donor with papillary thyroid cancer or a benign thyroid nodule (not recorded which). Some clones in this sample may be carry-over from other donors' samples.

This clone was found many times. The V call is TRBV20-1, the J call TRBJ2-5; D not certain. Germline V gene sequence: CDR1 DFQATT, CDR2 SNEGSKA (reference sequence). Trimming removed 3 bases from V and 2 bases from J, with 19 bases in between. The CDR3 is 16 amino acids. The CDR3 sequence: CSARDFGEARQETQYF. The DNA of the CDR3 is TGCAGTGCTAGGGATTTCGGAGAAGCCCGGCAAGAGACCCAGTACTTC.

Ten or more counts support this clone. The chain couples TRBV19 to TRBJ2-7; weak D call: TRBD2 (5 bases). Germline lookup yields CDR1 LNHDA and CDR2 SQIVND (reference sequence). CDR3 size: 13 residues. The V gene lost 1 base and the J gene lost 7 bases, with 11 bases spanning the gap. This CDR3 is CASSIGTPREQYF. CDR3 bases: TGTGCCAGTAGTATAGGGACTCCTCGAGAGCAGTACTTC.

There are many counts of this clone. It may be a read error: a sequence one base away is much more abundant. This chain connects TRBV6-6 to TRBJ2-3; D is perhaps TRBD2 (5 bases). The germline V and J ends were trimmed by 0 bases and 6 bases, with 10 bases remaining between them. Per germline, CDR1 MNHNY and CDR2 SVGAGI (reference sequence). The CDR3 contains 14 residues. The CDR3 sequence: CASSYSSVPDTQYF. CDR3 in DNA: TGTGCCAGCAGTTACTCTAGCGTACCGGATACGCAGTATTTT.

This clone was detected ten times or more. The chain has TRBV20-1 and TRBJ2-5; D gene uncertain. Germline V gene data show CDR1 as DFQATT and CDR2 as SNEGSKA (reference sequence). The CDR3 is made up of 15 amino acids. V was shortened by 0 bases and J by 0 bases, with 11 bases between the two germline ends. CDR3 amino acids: CSARDLSEHQETQYF. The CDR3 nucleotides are TGCAGTGCTAGAGATCTCAGCGAGCACCAAGAGACCCAGTACTTC.

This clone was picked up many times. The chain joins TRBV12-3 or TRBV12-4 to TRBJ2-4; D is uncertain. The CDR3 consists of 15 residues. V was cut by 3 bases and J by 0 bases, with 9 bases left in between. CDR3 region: CASSFRVLAKNIQYF. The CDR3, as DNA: TGTGCCAGCAGTTTTCGCGTGCTAGCCAAAAACATTCAGTACTTC.

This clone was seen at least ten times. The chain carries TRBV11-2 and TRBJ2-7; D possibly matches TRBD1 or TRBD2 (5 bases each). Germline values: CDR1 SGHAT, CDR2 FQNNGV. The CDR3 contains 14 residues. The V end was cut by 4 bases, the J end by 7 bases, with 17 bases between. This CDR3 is CASSSFGASGEQYF. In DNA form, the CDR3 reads TGTGCCAGCAGCTCATTTGGGGCCTCGGGAGAGCAGTACTTC.

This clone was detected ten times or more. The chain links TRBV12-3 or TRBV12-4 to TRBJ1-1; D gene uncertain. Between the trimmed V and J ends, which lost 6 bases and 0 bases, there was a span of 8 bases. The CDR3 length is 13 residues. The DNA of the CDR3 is TGTGCCAGCAGAGGCAGCTTGAACACTGAAGCTTTCTTT. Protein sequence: CASRGSLNTEAFF.

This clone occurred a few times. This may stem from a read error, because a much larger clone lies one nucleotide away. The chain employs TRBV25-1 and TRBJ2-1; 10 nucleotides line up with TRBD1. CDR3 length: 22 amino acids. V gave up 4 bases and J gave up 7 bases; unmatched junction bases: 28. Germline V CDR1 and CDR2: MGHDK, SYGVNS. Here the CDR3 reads CASSVNRIPGQGKKPNENEQFF. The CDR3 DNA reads TGTGCCAGCAGTGTCAACCGGATACCGGGACAGGGGAAGAAGCCGAATGAGAATGAGCAGTTCTTC.

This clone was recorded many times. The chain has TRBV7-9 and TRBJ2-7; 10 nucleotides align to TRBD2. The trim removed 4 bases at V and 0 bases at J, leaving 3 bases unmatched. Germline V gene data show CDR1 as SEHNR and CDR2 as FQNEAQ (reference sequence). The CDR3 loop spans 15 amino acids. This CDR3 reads CASSSSGSSSYEQYV. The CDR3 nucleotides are TGTGCCAGCAGCTCTAGCGGGAGTAGCTCCTACGAGCAGTACGTC.

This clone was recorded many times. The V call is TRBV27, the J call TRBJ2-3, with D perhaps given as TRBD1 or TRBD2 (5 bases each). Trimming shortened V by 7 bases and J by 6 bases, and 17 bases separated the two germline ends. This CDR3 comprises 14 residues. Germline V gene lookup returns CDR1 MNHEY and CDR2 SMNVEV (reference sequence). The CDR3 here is CASTRDGLGDTQYF. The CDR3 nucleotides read TGTGCCAGCACCAGGGACGGGCTTGGGGATACGCAGTATTTT.

The DNA of the CDR3 is TGTTCCACAACAGAACTAGCGGGAAGCACAGATACGCAGTATTTT. This sequence encodes CSTTELAGSTDTQYF. The V call is TRBV6-1, the J call TRBJ2-3; TRBD2 aligns across 10 bases. The length of the CDR3 is 15 residues. Germline V lookup: CDR1 MNHNS, CDR2 SASEGT.

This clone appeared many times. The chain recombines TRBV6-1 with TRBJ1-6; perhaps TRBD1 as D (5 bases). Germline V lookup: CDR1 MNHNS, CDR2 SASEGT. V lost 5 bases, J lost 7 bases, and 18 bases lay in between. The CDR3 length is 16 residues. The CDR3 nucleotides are TGTGCCAGCAGTTCACTGGCCGGGACCCTAAATTCACCCCTCCACTTT. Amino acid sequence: CASSSLAGTLNSPLHF.

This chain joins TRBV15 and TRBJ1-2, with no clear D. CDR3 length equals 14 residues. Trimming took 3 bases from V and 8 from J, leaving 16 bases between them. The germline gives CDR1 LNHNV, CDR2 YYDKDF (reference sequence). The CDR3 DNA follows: TGTGCCACCAGCAGCCCCGGATGCGTAGTAGGCTACACCTTC. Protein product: CATSSPGCVVGYTF. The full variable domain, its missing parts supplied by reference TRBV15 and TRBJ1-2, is DAMVIQNPRYQVTQFGKPVTLSCSQTLNHNVMYWYQQKSSQAPKLLFHYYDKDFNNEADTPDNFQSRRPNTSFCFLDIRSPGLGDTAMYLCATSSPGCVVGYTFGSGTRLTVV.

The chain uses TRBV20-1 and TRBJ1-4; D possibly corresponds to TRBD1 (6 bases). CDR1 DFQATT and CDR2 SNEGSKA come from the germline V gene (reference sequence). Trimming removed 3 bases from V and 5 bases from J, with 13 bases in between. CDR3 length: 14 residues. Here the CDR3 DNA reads TGCAGTGCTAGCGAAGGGGGAGGAAATGAAAAACTGTTTTTT. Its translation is CSASEGGGNEKLFF.

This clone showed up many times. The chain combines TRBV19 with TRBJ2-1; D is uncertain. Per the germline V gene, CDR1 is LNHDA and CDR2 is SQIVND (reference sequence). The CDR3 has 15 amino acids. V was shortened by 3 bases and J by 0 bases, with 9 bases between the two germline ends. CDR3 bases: TGTGCCAGTAGTATTGGGGTCAGCTCCTACAATGAGCAGTTCTTC. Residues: CASSIGVSSYNEQFF.

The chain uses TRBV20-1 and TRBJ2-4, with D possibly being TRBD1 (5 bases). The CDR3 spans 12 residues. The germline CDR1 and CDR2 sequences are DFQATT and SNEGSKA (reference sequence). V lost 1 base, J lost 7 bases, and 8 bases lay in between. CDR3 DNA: TGCAGTGCTAGAGTTCCAGGGAACATTCAGTACTTC. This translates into CSARVPGNIQYF.

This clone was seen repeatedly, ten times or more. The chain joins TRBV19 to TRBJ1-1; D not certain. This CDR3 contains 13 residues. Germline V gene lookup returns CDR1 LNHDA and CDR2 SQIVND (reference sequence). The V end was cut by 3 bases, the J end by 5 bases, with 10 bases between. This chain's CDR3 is CASSILGWTEAFF. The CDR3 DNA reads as TGTGCCAGTAGTATCCTAGGATGGACTGAAGCTTTCTTT.

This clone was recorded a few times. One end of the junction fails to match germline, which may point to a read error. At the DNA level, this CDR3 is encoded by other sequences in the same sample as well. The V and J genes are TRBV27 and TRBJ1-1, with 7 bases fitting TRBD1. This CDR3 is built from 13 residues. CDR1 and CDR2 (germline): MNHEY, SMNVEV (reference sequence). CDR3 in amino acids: CASSKQGWAEAFF. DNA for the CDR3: TGCGCCAGCAGTAAACAGGGGTGGGCTGAAGCCTTCTTT.

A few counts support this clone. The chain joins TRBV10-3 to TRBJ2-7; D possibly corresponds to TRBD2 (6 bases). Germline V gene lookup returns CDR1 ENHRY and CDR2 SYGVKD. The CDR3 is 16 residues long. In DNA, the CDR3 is TGTGCCATCACCCCGGAGGGCCTTGGAGGATTACACGATCAGTACGTC. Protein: CAITPEGLGGLHDQYV.

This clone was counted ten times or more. The CDR3 spells CASSLSPGETQYF. The DNA for the CDR3 is TGTGCCAGCAGCTTAAGCCCTGGAGAGACCCAGTACTTC. V usage is TRBV13 and J usage is TRBJ2-5; no firm D call. Per the germline V gene, CDR1 is PRHDT and CDR2 is FYEKMQ (reference sequence). V gave up 2 bases and J gave up 4 bases, with 8 bases separating them. The CDR3 has 13 residues.

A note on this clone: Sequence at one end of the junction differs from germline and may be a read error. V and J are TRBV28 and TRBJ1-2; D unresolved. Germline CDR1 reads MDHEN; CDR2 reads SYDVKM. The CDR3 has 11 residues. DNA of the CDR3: TGTGCCCGCAGTTTAGTCTATAGCTACACCTTC. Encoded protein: CARSLVYSYTF.

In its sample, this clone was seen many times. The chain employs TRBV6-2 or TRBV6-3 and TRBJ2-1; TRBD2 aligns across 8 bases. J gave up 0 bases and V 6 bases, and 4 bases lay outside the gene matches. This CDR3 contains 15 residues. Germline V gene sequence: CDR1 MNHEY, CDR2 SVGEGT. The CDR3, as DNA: TGTGCCAGCAGGGCCAGCGGGAGCTCCTACAATGAGCAGTTCTTC. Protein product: CASRASGSSYNEQFF.

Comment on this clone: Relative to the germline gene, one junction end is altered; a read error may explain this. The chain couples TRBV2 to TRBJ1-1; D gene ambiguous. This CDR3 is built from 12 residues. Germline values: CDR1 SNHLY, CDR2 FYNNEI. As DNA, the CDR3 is TGTGCCAGCAGCGAGTGGAACGCTGAAGCTTTCTTT. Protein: CASSEWNAEAFF.

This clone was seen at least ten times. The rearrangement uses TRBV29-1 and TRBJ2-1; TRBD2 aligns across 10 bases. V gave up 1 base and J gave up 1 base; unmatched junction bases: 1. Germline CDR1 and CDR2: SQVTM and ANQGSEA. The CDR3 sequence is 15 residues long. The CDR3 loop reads CSVEGTSGSYNEQFF. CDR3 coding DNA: TGCAGCGTTGAAGGGACTAGCGGTTCCTACAATGAGCAGTTCTTC.

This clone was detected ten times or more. In DNA form, the CDR3 reads TGCAGGGCCTTCGGGGGTTCCTACAATGAGCAGTTCTTC. Its protein is CRAFGGSYNEQFF. V gene TRBV20-1 combines with J gene TRBJ2-1; D might be TRBD2 (6 bases). The CDR3 totals 13 residues. Germline assignment: CDR1 DFQATT and CDR2 SNEGSKA (reference sequence).